This entry describes one T cell receptor beta chain. Its recognized antigen is unknown. Base qualities are not recorded, but no much larger clone differs from it by a single base. Cut back by 0 bases and 11 bases, the V and J ends lie 17 bases apart. The CDR3 measures 14 amino acids from cysteine to phenylalanine. Just the 42-base CDR3 DNA is kept, in frame starting at base 1. Via the germline V gene (reference sequence), CDR1 is SGHKS and CDR2 YYEKEE. The TCRbeta CDR3 regions were amplified in a multiplexed two-step PCR with Vbeta-specific forward primers and Jbeta-specific reverse primers. The TCRbeta libraries were sequenced on an Illumina instrument via the immunoSEQ service. Turning to the authors' computational methods: IMGT annotation was used to assign V, D and J genes, and synthetic CDR3 analogues were used to correct counts for multiplex PCR bias. In the immunoSEQ Analyzer, repertoire clonality was calculated as one minus the normalized Shannon entropy. Fisher's exact test with Benjamini-Hochberg false discovery rate control was used to define clonal expansion, with two-tailed P<0.01. The source is immuneACCESS, and TCRdb retained only in-frame sequences with V and J called. Part of the clones is not carried over; for the studies checked, unresolved V genes explain less than half of this, and the remainder is unexplained. V, J and clone size derive from that table, while D and trimming were established from the DNA sequence. The sample contains some 18,000 clones, more than 60% of them found a single time. Around 3% of the sample is taken by the ten largest.

Sorted T cell subsets were CFSE-labeled and co-cultured for 4 to 5 days with allogeneic regulatory or mature dendritic cells at a 1:10 DC:T ratio. FACS was used to sort CD4+ or CD8+ cells into naive T cells, defined as CD45RA+, and memory T cells, defined as CD45RO+. The T cells used for TCR sequencing were obtained from a couple of healthy control subjects. The Qiagen DNeasy Blood & Tissue Kit was used to extract genomic DNA. The data stem from a study of regulatory dendritic cells for organ transplantation (dated by TCRdb to the late 2010s). Background on the whole study: Regulatory dendritic cells were generated from monocytes cultured with vitamin D3 on days 0 and 4 and IL-10 on day 4. Sorted naive and memory CD4+ and CD8+ T cells had their TCRbeta repertoires sequenced both before and after allostimulation with either regulatory or mature dendritic cells. On day 6, LPS was added to the DC cultures so that the response of the DCs to a potent maturation-inducing agent could be evaluated.

Overall study outcomes, separate from this receptor: The repertoires of naive CD4+ and CD8+ T cells were highly diverse, while memory cell repertoires were less diverse, with memory CD8+ cells being the most oligoclonal. Among the resting subsets, memory CD8+ T cells contained the most alloreactive TCR clonotypes. Only two subjects were sequenced, and considerable between-individual heterogeneity in the alloreactive memory CD8+ T cell pool was noted by the authors. Expansion of memory CD8+ clones was induced by allostimulation in both subjects, but more limited expansion appeared to be induced by regulatory dendritic cells than by mature dendritic cells.

The TCR sequence derives from a human donor in good health. The chain joins TRBV5-5 to TRBJ1-1, and TRBD1 may be the D gene, going by 6 matching bases. The sequenced sample consisted of memory CD4+ T cells from blood cultured with regulatory dendritic cells. The cell subset or site label, read with the paper, signifies: CD45RO+ memory T cells. At the DNA level, the sequence is TGTGCCAGCAGCTTGGTCGTAGGTACAGGGTGGGCTTTCTTT. It encodes CASSLVVGTGWAFF.